This TCR beta chain derives from a study of T cell repertoires in cytomegalovirus infection. Study-wide points: In two of eight donors, the top clonotype was HLA-C-restricted CMV-specific.

As concerns this clonotype: Its target is not known.

TCRdb re-called the reads with MiXCR, one entry per CDR3 protein. The data show 800,000 to 950,000 distinct CDR3 sequences, around a third seen once. The clonotype originates from a human donor in good health (CMV status not recorded). Some clones in this sample may be carry-over from other donors' samples. The sequencing here drew on cultured CD8+ T cells from PBMCs, taken from culture after CMV antigen stimulation.

The CDR3 DNA reads as TGTGCCACCAGGGGCAAGCAAGAGACCCAGTACTTC. Amino acids: CATRGKQETQYF. The rearrangement uses TRBV24-1 and TRBJ2-5, with D uncertain. The CDR3 has 12 amino acids. Trimming took 7 bases from V and 2 from J, leaving 7 bases between them. CDR1 and CDR2 from the germline V gene are KGHDR and SFDVKD.